The source of this TCR beta chain is a study of blood T cell repertoires in COVID-19. Study at large: Acute-phase and convalescent COVID-19 samples originated in the United States, Italy and Spain. PBMCs, B-cell-depleted T cells, or T cells were the source of the cDNA or gDNA that made up the material.

The CDR3 spans 14 residues. CDR1 and CDR2 from the germline V gene are SGDLS and YYNGEE. V was clipped by 4 bases and J by 10 bases; unmatched bases: 8. Methods used by the authors: Nucleated cell number was recorded as an estimate derived from reference gene primer amplification. Repertoires were generated with immunoSEQ multiplex PCR, while TCRdb's copy carries only in-frame clones and drops some. V, J and clone size reflect that table, while D and trimming were determined from the DNA. The sample has 150,000 to 200,000 clones, approximately 85% seen once. The chain links TRBV9 to TRBJ1-6; 7 bases align to TRBD1. Sequencing input: peripheral blood. This TCR was recovered from a woman over 75 with acute or convalescent COVID-19. CDR3 sequence (DNA): TGTGCCAGCAGCCCTCGACAGGGTAGATCACCCCTCCACTTT. Its protein product is CASSPRQGRSPLHF.